This T cell receptor beta chain was captured by sequencing in a study of tissue T cells after allogeneic stem cell transplantation. Indicated time point: mouse harvest day 14 after allogeneic transplant. Tail vein injection delivered 10^7 T-cell-depleted bone marrow cells and 10^6 splenic CD5+ T cells. Mice had MHC-mismatched B6 into BALB/c GVHD, sampled day 7 or 14. Libraries were prepared by immunoSEQ multiplex PCR; TCRdb keeps only in-frame clonotypes and omits some of them. In the table there are over 7,500 clones, about a third of which are singletons. The table lists this clone with a few counts. Gene names refer to mouse genes. Coverage ceases 1 residue before the CDR3 finishes, and the germline J gene fills in the end. This CDR3 comprises 14 residues. The germline V gene has CDR1 KGHPV and CDR2 FQNQEV (reference sequence). The ends lost 6 bases at V and 0 bases at J; junction bases unmatched: 3.

The V gene is TRBV26, the J gene TRBJ2-3; 7 nucleotides line up with TRBD1. Sequencing used skin. The origin of this receptor is a female BALB/c mouse given C57BL/6 T cells with graft-versus-host disease after an allogeneic hematopoietic cell transplant. Partial CDR3 DNA: TGTGCCAGCAGGGACAGGAGGAGTGCAGAAACGCTGTAT. It translates to CASRDRRSAETLY. In full, the CDR3 is CASRDRRSAETLYF.